A single sample gave rise to the 8 T cell receptor beta chains below, sequenced in a study of blood T cell repertoires in COVID-19 (dated by TCRdb to the early 2020s). The library relied on the immunoSEQ multiplex PCR assay. TCRdb limited this immuneACCESS table to in-frame rearrangements with V and J called. A share of clones is missing; checked studies link under half to unresolved V genes, and the rest is unexplained. This sample gives some 150,000 clones in total; roughly 84% of them show up just once. The leading ten clones occupy more than 4.5% of the sample. Sequencing was performed on PBMCs or T cells enriched from blood (not recorded which). Receptor source: a woman aged 50 to 65 who had been exposed to COVID-19.

The J gene is TRBJ2-1, the V gene TRBV30; 11 bases align to TRBD2. This CDR3 is built from 16 residues. V shed 7 bases and J 4 bases; nucleotides not matched to a gene: 12. Germline CDR1 GTSNPN, CDR2 SVGIG (reference sequence). CDR3 coding DNA: TGTGCCTCCCGGACTAGCGGGCCAGATTTATACAATGAGCAGTTCTTC. Protein sequence: CASRTSGPDLYNEQFF.

The V and J genes are TRBV7-2 and TRBJ1-2, with 9 bases aligning to TRBD1. Germline-derived CDR1 and CDR2 are SGHTA and FQGNSA. The V and J ends lost 3 bases and 7 bases, in that order; junction bases with no gene match: 3. The CDR3 loop spans 13 amino acids. The CDR3 loop reads CASSFDRGTGYTF. CDR3 DNA sequence: TGTGCCAGCAGCTTCGACAGGGGGACTGGCTACACCTTC.

This clone has more than one count but fewer than ten. The chain is built from TRBV10-2 and TRBJ2-7; TRBD1 agrees at 10 bases. The length of the CDR3 is 16 residues. V was pared by 6 bases and J by 2 bases, with 10 bases of the junction left unmatched. Germline CDR1 WSHSY, CDR2 SAAADI. The CDR3 bases are TGCGCCAGCAGGGACTTCGGACAGGGGGGCACCTACGAGCAGTACTTC. Protein: CASRDFGQGGTYEQYF.

The rearrangement uses TRBV19 and TRBJ2-1; TRBD1 agrees at 9 bases. The CDR3 runs 15 residues. Trimming at V came to 6 bases and at J to 3 bases, leaving 6 bases not matched to a gene. Germline V gene sequence: CDR1 LNHDA, CDR2 SQIVND (reference sequence). This chain's CDR3 is CASSYDRGVYNEQFF. The CDR3, as DNA: TGTGCCAGTAGCTACGACAGGGGGGTCTACAATGAGCAGTTCTTC.

This clone was detected once. The CDR3 reads CASSIQTGNTIYF. DNA of the CDR3: TGTGCCAGCAGCATCCAAACGGGGAACACCATATATTTT. The V and J genes are TRBV9 and TRBJ1-3; no definite D call. Germline V CDR1 and CDR2: SGDLS, YYNGEE. V was shortened by 4 bases and J by 7 bases, with 12 bases between the two germline ends. The CDR3 covers 13 residues. Full variable domain (outside the CDR3, taken from reference TRBV9 and TRBJ1-3): DSGVTQTPKHLITATGQRVTLRCSPRSGDLSVYWYQQSLDQGLQFLIQYYNGEERAKGNILERFSAQQFPDLHSELNLSSLELGDSALYFCASSIQTGNTIYFGEGSWLTVV.

The rearrangement uses TRBV4-2 and TRBJ2-2, with 13 bases aligning to TRBD2. With 1 base clipped from V and 2 bases from J, the junction kept 1 base outside the gene matches. This CDR3 contains 17 residues. Germline lookup yields CDR1 LGHNA and CDR2 YNFKEQ. Written as DNA, the CDR3 is TGTGCCAGCAGCCAAGGACTAGCGGGGGGAAACACCGGGGAGCTGTTTTTT. Amino acid sequence: CASSQGLAGGNTGELFF.

A single count supports this clone. The chain carries TRBV6-5 and TRBJ1-2; 10 nucleotides align to TRBD1. CDR1 is MNHEY and CDR2 is SVGAGI in the germline V gene. This CDR3 spans 12 amino acids. J was trimmed by 7 bases and V by 6 bases; bases with no gene match: 2. DNA of the CDR3: TGTGCCAGCAGGTGGGACAGGGGTGGCTACACCTTC. It is translated as CASRWDRGGYTF.

The CDR3 DNA follows: TGCAGCGTTGAACCCGACAGCCACGAGCAGTACTTC. It specifies CSVEPDSHEQYF. J is TRBJ2-7 and V is TRBV29-1; a weak D match, TRBD1 (5 bases). Germline V CDR1 and CDR2: SQVTM, ANQGSEA. There are 12 residues in the CDR3. V lost 2 bases and J lost 5, with 10 bases in between.